Sequencing of this T cell receptor beta chain was carried out in a study of CD8+ T cells in alopecia areata. Sequencing relied on a cDNA template that was reverse transcribed from extracted RNA. The protocol was immunoSEQ multiplex PCR, while the TCRdb copy is restricted to in-frame clones and leaves out a portion. The table includes 190,000 or so clones, roughly three fifths detected once. Treatment reported: oral pan-JAK inhibitor, 5-10 mg twice daily. The CDR3 has 13 amino acids. The TCR comes from a human donor with alopecia areata. The chain is built from TRBV21-1 and TRBJ2-1; the listed D gene, TRBD2, was not tested against the DNA. TRBV21-1 corresponds to a pseudogene. The sequencing used CD8+ T cells sorted from blood, collected at week 24, from a patient treated with tofacitinib. The CDR3 sequence is CASSKEEGLAQFF. In DNA, the CDR3 is TGTGCCAGCAGCAAAGAGGAGGGGCTTGCGCAGTTCTTC.